This T cell receptor (beta chain) was identified in a study of T cell responses to AZD1222 COVID-19 vaccine. This table comes from immunoSEQ multiplex PCR, and its TCRdb copy is limited to in-frame clones, with some not included. The sample carries 130,000 to 150,000 clones, approximately 93% recorded once. Of note for this clone: Its matching antigen is unknown.

Findings of the study overall: As reported, nearly half of all spike-specific TCRs target variant regions that are unmutated. An increase in Spike-specific TCR breadth and depth was observed after two AZD1222 doses.

V lost 6 bases to trimming and J lost 0 bases, with 21 bases between them. CDR3 length: 18 amino acids. CDR1 is LNHDA and CDR2 is SQIVND in the germline V gene (reference sequence). The sequencing used peripheral blood, collected after recovery from COVID-19. This rearrangement joins TRBV19 to TRBJ1-5; perhaps TRBD1 as D (6 bases). The receptor was isolated from an adult who had recovered from COVID-19. CDR3 coding DNA: TGTGCCAGTAGAACAACAGGGAGCGGGGGTGCTAGCAATCAGCCCCAGCATTTT. Its protein product is CASRTTGSGGASNQPQHF.